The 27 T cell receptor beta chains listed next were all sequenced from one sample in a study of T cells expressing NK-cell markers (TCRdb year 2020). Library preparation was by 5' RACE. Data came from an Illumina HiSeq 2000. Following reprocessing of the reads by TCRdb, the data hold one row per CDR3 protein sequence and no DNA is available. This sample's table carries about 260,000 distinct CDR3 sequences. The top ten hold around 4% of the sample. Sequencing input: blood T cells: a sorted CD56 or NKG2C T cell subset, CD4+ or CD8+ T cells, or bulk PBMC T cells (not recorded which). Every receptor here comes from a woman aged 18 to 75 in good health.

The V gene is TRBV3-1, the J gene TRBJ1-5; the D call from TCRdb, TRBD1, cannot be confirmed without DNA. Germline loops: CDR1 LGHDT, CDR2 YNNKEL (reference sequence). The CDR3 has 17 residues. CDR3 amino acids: CASSQGRGRGQDQPQHF.

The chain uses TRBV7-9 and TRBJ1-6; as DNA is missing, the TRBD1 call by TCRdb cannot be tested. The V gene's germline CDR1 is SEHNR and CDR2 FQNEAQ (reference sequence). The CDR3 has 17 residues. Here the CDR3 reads CASSGGDRGVVNSPLHF.

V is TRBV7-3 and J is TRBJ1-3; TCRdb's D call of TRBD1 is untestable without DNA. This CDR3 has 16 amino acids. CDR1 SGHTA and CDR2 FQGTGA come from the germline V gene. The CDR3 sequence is CASLVFPGTLGNTIYF.

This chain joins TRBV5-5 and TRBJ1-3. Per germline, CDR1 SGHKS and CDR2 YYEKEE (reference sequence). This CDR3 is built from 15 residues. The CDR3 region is CASSFQVLSGNTIYF.

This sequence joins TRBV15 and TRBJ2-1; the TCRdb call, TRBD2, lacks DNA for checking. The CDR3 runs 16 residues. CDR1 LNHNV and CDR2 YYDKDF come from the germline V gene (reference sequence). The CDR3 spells CATSRPGGTSVNEQFF.

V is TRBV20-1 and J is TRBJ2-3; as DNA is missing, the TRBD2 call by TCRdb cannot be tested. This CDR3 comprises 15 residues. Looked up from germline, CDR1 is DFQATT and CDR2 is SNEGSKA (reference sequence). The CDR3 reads CSAQTSGGIGDTQYF.

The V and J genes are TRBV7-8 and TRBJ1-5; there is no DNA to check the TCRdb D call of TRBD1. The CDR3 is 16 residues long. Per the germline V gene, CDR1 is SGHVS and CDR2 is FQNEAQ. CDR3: CASSLVVGHPNQPQHF.

The CDR3: CASRTWGRPGIPDTQYF. The chain carries TRBV6-1 and TRBJ2-3; without DNA, the TCRdb call of TRBD2 cannot be checked. The CDR3 totals 17 residues. CDR1 and CDR2 (germline): MNHNS, SASEGT.

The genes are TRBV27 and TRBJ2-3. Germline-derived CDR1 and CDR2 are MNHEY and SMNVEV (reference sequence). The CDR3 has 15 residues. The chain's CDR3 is CASSLSRPSTDTQYF.

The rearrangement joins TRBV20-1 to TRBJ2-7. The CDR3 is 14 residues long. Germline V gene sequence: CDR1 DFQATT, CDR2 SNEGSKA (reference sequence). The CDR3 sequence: CSAREPSAAYEQYF.

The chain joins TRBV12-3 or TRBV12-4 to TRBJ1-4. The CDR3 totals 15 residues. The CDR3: CASSYLGEGAGKLFF.

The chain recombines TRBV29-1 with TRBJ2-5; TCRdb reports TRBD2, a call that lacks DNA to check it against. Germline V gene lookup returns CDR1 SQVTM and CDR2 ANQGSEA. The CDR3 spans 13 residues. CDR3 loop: CSVGWQKEGTQYF. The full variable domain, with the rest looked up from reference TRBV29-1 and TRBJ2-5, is SAVISQKPSRDICQRGTSLTIQCQVDSQVTMMFWYRQQPGQSLTLIATANQGSEATYESGFVIDKFPISRPNLTFSTLTVSNMSPEDSSIYLCSVGWQKEGTQYFGPGTRLLVL.

CDR3 region: CSVVGTSASPQFF. V is TRBV29-1 and J is TRBJ2-1; TCRdb's D call of TRBD2 is untestable without DNA. The CDR3 has 13 amino acids. Germline lookup yields CDR1 SQVTM and CDR2 ANQGSEA.

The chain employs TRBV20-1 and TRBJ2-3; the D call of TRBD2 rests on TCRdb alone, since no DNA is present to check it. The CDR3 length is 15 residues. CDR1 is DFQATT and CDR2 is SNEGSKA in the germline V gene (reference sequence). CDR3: CSARDQVPRRDTQYF.

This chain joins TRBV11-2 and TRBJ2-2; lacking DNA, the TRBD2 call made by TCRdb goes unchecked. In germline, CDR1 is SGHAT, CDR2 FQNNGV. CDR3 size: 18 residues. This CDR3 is CASSPRLAGDANTGELFF.

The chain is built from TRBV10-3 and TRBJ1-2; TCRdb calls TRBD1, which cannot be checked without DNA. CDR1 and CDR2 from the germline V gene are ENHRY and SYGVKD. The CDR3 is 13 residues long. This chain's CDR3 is CAISEGGSYGYTF.

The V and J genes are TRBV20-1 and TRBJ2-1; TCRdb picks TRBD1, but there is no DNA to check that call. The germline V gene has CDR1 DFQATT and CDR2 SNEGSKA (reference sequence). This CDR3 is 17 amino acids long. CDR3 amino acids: CSARQGDRGRVNNEQFF.

CDR3 amino acids: CASNAGTTGAGYTF. The V call is TRBV6-1, the J call TRBJ1-2; TCRdb proposes TRBD1, but this gene call is untestable without DNA. CDR3 length equals 14 residues. Germline values: CDR1 MNHNS, CDR2 SASEGT.

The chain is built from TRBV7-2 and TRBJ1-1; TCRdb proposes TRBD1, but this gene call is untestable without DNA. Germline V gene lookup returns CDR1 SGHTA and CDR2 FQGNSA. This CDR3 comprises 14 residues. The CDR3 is CASSLGRGNTEAFF.

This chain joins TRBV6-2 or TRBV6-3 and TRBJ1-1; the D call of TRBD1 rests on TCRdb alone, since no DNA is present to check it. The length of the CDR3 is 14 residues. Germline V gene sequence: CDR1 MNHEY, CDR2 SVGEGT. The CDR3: CASSYAGLETEAFF.

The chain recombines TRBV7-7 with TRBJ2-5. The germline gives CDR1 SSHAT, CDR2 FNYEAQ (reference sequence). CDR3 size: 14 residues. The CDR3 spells CASSLTGKQETQYF.

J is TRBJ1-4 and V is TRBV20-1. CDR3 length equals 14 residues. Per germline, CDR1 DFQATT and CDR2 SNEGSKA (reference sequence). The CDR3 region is CSAFPTALNEKLFF.

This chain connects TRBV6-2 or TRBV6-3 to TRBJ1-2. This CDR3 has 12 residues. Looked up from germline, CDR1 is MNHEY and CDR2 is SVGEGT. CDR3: CASRPPAWGYTF.

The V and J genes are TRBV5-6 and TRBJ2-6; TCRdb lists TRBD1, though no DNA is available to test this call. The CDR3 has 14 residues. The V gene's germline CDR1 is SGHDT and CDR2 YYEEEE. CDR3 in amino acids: CASAGLSRANVLTF.

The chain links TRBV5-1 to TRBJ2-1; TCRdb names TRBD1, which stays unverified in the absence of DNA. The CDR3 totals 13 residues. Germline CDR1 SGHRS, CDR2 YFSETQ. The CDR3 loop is CASSLARGDEQFF.

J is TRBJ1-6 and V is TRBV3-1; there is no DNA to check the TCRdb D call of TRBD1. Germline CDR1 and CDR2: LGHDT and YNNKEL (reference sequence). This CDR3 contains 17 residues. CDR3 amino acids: CASSQERQGAGNSPLHF.

CDR3 sequence reads: CSAGSGNTEAFF. The rearrangement links TRBV20-1 to TRBJ1-1. The CDR3 covers 12 residues. Per the germline V gene, CDR1 is DFQATT and CDR2 is SNEGSKA (reference sequence).